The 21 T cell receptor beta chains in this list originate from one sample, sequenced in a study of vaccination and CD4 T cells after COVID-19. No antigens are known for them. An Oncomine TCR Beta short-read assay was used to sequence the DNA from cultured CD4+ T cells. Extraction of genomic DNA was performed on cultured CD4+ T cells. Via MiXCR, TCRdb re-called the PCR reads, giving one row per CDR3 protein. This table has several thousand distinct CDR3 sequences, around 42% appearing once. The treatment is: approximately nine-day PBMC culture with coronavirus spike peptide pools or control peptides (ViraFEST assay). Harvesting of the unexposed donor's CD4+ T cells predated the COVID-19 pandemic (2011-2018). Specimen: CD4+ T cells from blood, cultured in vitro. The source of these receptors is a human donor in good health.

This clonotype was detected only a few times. The CDR3 DNA reads TGTGCCAGCAGCTTAGTTAGGCCTGCCGCGGATGGGGAGACCCAGTACTTC. The encoded protein is CASSLVRPAADGETQYF. V usage is TRBV7-9 and J usage is TRBJ2-5; D is undetermined. CDR1 is SEHNR, CDR2 FQNEAQ, per germline (reference sequence). With 1 base removed from V and 5 bases from J, the gap between germline ends came to 20 bases. The CDR3 covers 17 residues.

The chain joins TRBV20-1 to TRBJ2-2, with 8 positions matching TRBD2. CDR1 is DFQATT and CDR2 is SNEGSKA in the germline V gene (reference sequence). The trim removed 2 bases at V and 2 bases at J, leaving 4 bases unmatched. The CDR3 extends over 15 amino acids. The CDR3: CSARPGLVNTGELFF. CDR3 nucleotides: TGCAGTGCTAGACCGGGACTAGTTAACACCGGGGAGCTGTTTTTT.

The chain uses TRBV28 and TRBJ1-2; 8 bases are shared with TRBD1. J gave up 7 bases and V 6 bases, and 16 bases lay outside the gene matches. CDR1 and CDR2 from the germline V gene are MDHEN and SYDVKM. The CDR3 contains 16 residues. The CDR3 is CASSSGQGTGYSGYTF. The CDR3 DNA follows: TGTGCCAGCAGCTCCGGACAGGGAACGGGGTATTCTGGCTACACCTTC.

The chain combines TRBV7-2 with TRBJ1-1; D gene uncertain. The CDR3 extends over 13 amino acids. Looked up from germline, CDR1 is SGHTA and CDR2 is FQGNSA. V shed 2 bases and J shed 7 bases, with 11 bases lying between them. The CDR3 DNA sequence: TGTGCCAGCAGCTTAAGAGGGATAGTTGAAGCTTTCTTT. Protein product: CASSLRGIVEAFF.

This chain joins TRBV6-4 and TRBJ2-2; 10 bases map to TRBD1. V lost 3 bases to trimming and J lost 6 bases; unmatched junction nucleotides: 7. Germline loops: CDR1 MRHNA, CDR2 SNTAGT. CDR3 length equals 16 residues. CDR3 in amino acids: CASSELPGTGAGELFF. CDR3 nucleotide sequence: TGTGCCAGCAGTGAGCTACCCGGGACAGGGGCCGGGGAGCTGTTTTTT.

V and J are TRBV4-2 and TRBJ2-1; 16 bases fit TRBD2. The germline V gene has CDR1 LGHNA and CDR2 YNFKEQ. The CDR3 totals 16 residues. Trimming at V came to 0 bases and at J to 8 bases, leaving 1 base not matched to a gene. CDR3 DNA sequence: TGTGCCAGCAGCCAAGACGGGACTAGCGGGAGGGATGAGCAGTTCTTC. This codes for CASSQDGTSGRDEQFF.

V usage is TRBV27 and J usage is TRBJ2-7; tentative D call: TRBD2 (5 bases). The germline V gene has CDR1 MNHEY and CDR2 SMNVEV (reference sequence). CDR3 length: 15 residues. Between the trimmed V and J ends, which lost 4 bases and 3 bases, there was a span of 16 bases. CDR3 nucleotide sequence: TGTGCCAGCAGTTCCGGGAATCCTCCTTTCTACGAGCAGTACTTC. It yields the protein CASSSGNPPFYEQYF.

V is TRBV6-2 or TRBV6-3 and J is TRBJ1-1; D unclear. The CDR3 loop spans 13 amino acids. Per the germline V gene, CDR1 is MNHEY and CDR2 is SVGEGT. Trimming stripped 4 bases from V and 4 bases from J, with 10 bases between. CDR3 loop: CASSWWGGTEAFF. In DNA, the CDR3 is TGTGCCAGCAGTTGGTGGGGAGGCACTGAAGCTTTCTTT.

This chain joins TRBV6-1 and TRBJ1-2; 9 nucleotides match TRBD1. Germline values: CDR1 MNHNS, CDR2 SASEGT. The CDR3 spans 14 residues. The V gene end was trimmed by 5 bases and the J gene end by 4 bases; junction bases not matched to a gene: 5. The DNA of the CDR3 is TGTGCCAGCAGTCCCGGGACAGGGACCTATGGCTACACCTTC. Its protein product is CASSPGTGTYGYTF.

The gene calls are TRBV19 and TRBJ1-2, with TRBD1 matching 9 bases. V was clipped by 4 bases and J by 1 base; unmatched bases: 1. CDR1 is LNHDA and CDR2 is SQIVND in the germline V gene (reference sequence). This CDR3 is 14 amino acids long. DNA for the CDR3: TGTGCCAGTAGTAAGGACAGGGGTAACTATGGCTACACCTTC. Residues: CASSKDRGNYGYTF.

As DNA, the CDR3 is TGTGCCAGCACCGTGAGAACCGGGGAGCTGTTTTTT. It translates to CASTVRTGELFF. The rearrangement joins TRBV6-2 or TRBV6-3 to TRBJ2-2; D gene ambiguous. Trimming shortened V by 7 bases and J by 5 bases, and 8 bases separated the two germline ends. Germline lookup yields CDR1 MNHEY and CDR2 SVGEGT. The length of the CDR3 is 12 residues.

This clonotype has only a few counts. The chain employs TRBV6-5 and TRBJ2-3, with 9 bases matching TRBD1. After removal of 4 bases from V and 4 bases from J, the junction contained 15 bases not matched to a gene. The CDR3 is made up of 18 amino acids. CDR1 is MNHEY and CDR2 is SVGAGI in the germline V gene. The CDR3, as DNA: TGTGCCAGCAGTTTAAGCCCTAGGGGGACAGGGAAGCCAGATACGCAGTATTTT. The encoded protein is CASSLSPRGTGKPDTQYF.

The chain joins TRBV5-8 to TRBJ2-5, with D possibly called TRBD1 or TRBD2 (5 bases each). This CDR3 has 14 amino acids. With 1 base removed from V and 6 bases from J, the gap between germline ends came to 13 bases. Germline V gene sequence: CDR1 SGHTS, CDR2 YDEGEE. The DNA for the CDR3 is TGTGCCAGCAGCTTGCTTGGGACCGGGCAGACCCAGTACTTC. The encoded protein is CASSLLGTGQTQYF.

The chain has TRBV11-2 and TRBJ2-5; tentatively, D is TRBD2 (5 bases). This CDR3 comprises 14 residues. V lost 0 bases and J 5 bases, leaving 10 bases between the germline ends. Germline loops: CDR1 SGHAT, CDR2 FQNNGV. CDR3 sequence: CASSLDREGETQYF. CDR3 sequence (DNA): TGTGCCAGCAGCTTAGATCGGGAAGGGGAGACCCAGTACTTC.

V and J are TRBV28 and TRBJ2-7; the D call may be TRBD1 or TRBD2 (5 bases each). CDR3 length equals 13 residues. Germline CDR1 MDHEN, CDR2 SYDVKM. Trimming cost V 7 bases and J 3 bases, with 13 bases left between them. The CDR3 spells CASKRGVRYEQYF. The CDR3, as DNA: TGTGCCAGCAAAAGAGGGGTACGCTACGAGCAGTACTTC.

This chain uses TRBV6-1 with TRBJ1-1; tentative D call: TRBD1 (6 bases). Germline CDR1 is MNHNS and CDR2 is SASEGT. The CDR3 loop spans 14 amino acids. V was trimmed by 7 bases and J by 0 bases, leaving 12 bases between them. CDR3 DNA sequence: TGTGCCAGCACTTTACAGGGTTTGAACACTGAAGCTTTCTTT. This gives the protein CASTLQGLNTEAFF.

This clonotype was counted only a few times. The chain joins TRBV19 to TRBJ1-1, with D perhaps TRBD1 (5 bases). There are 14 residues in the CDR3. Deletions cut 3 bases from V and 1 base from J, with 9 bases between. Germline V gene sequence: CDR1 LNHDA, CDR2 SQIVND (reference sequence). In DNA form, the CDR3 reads TGTGCCAGTAGTATCCCTCAGGGGAACACTGAAGCTTTCTTT. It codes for CASSIPQGNTEAFF. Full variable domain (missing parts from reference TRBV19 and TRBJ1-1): DGGITQSPKYLFRKEGQNVTLSCEQNLNHDAMYWYRQDPGQGLRLIYYSQIVNDFQKGDIAEGYSVSREKKESFPLTVTSAQKNPTAFYLCASSIPQGNTEAFFGQGTRLTVV.

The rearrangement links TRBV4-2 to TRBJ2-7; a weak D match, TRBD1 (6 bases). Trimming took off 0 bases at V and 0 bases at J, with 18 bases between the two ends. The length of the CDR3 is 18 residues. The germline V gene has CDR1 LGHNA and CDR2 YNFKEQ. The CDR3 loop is CASSQDPPQGSISYEQYF. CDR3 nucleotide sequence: TGTGCCAGCAGCCAAGACCCCCCCCAGGGGTCGATCTCCTACGAGCAGTACTTC.

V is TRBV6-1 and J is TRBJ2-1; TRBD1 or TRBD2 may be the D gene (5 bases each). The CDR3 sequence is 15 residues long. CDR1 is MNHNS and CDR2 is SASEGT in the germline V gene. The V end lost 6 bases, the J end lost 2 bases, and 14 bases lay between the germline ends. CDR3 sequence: CASRLGDWAYNEQFF. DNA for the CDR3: TGTGCCAGCAGATTGGGGGATTGGGCCTACAATGAGCAGTTCTTC.

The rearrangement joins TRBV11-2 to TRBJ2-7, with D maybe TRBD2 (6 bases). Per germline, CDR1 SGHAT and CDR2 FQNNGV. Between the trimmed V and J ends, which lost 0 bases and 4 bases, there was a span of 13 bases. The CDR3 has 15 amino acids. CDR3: CASSLDVGTLYEQYF. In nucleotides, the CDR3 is TGTGCCAGCAGCTTAGATGTGGGGACTTTGTACGAGCAGTACTTC. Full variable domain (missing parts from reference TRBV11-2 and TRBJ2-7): EAGVAQSPRYKIIEKRQSVAFWCNPISGHATLYWYQQILGQGPKLLIQFQNNGVVDDSQLPKDRFSAERLKGVDSTLKIQPAKLEDSAVYLCASSLDVGTLYEQYFGPGTRLTVT.

CDR3: CSQTGITDTQYF. The CDR3 bases are TGCAGTCAGACAGGGATCACAGATACGCAGTATTTT. The chain has TRBV20-1 and TRBJ2-3; 7 bases map to TRBD1. Germline CDR1 reads DFQATT; CDR2 reads SNEGSKA (reference sequence). The V and J ends lost 8 bases and 2 bases, in that order; junction bases with no gene match: 4. This CDR3 has 12 residues.